The 8 T cell receptor beta chains presented below share a single source sample, sequenced in a study of shared clonotypes between healthy human individuals (dated by TCRdb to between 2020 and 2021). CD8 naive samples were obtained by positive selection for CCR7 among CD45RO-negative cells, yielding a CD45RA+CCR7+ population from which TemRA cells were excluded. Libraries were prepared through the immunoSEQ multiplex PCR assay. As stored in TCRdb, this immuneACCESS dataset retains in-frame rearrangements with V and J assigned. A fraction of the clones does not appear; measured against another copy, unresolved V genes explain less than half of the discrepancy, and the remainder lacks a known reason. The sample data list approximately 2,200,000 clones, and more than 85% of these were observed just once. In total, the top ten clones hold more than 1.5% of the sample. The specimen was naive CD8+ T cells from PBMCs. In light of the paper, this sample's cell subset or site label describes: CD45RA+CCR7+. The receptors were gathered from a young man in good health. Some clones in this sample may be carry-over from other donors' samples.

The rearrangement links TRBV28 to TRBJ2-7; D is ambiguous. From germline, CDR1 is MDHEN and CDR2 SYDVKM. This CDR3 is 16 amino acids long. Deletions cut 6 bases from V and 0 bases from J, with 18 bases between. The CDR3 here is CASSLTEILSSYEQYF. CDR3 DNA sequence: TGTGCCAGCAGCTTAACAGAAATATTAAGCTCCTACGAGCAGTACTTC.

This chain links TRBV28 with TRBJ2-5, with a possible D match to TRBD2 (5 bases). CDR3 length equals 13 residues. V gave up 3 bases and J gave up 4 bases, with 9 bases separating them. CDR1 MDHEN and CDR2 SYDVKM come from the germline V gene. CDR3 in amino acids: CASSFTEGETQYF. The CDR3 nucleotides read TGTGCCAGCAGTTTCACAGAGGGAGAGACCCAGTACTTC. Filled out from reference TRBV28 and TRBJ2-5, the complete variable domain reads DVKVTQSSRYLVKRTGEKVFLECVQDMDHENMFWYRQDPGLGLRLIYFSYDVKMKEKGDIPEGYSVSREKKERFSLILESASTNQTSMYLCASSFTEGETQYFGPGTRLLVL.

Details on this clone: The same CDR3 arises from other DNA sequences in this sample as well. V usage is TRBV9 and J usage is TRBJ2-1; D gene ambiguous. The germline CDR1 and CDR2 sequences are SGDLS and YYNGEE. The CDR3 length is 12 residues. Trimming left V 4 bases short and J 3 bases short, with 5 bases between. The CDR3: CASSPDYNEQFF. The CDR3 region has the DNA TGTGCCAGCAGCCCAGACTACAATGAGCAGTTCTTC.

This clone was observed once. V gene TRBV7-8 combines with J gene TRBJ2-3, with D maybe TRBD1 (6 bases). V dropped 1 base and J dropped 4 bases, with 15 bases sitting between them. Germline CDR1 reads SGHVS; CDR2 reads FQNEAQ. The CDR3 has 16 residues. This CDR3 reads CASSLGTGYSPDTQYF. The CDR3 DNA is TGTGCCAGCAGCTTAGGCACAGGGTATTCCCCAGATACGCAGTATTTT.

The CDR3 sequence: CASSGDTMNTEAFF. The DNA for the CDR3 is TGTGCCAGCAGTGGGGACACCATGAACACTGAAGCTTTCTTT. This chain uses TRBV6-1 with TRBJ1-1; a weak D match, TRBD1 (6 bases). Germline-derived CDR1 and CDR2 are MNHNS and SASEGT. V was clipped by 4 bases and J by 0 bases, with 9 bases between them. The CDR3 runs to 14 residues.

The chain carries TRBV19 and TRBJ2-3, with 7 positions matching TRBD1. Germline lookup yields CDR1 LNHDA and CDR2 SQIVND (reference sequence). V gave up 6 bases and J gave up 3 bases; unmatched junction bases: 6. The CDR3 totals 14 residues. CDR3 sequence reads: CASRPSTGTDTQYF. CDR3 sequence (DNA): TGTGCCAGTAGGCCTTCGACAGGGACAGATACGCAGTATTTT.

About this clone: This sample also contains other DNA sequences that code for the same CDR3. The chain carries TRBV4-2 and TRBJ2-7; 10 nucleotides match TRBD2. Germline CDR1 LGHNA, CDR2 YNFKEQ. The CDR3 totals 15 residues. V gave up 0 bases and J gave up 4 bases; unmatched junction bases: 3. The CDR3, as DNA: TGTGCCAGCAGCCAAGAGCTAGCGGGAGTATACGAGCAGTACTTC. This sequence encodes CASSQELAGVYEQYF.

The rearrangement uses TRBV27 and TRBJ2-7; 13 bases map to TRBD2. This CDR3 has 16 amino acids. With V trimmed by 8 bases and J by 4 bases, 11 bases remained unmatched. Germline values: CDR1 MNHEY, CDR2 SMNVEV (reference sequence). CDR3 in amino acids: CASLARTSGSWYEQYF. DNA of the CDR3: TGTGCCAGCCTCGCGCGGACTAGCGGGAGTTGGTACGAGCAGTACTTC.